Presented here are 24 T cell receptor beta chains from one specimen sequenced in a study of human T cells and chemical hapten exposure (dated by TCRdb to the early 2020s). To prepare the library, RACE was applied. Reads for this sample came from a NextSeq 500. TCRdb reanalyzed the raw reads on its own, using fastp at Q25 for trimming and MiXCR for clone calling, and kept in-frame beta chains. Each entry is one CDR3 protein sequence, shown with its most common DNA and genes. In all, the sample holds about 54,000 distinct CDR3 sequences, and around 10% of those were seen once. The top ten constitute approximately 1.7% of the sample. According to the study, the label for this sample's time point signals: patch test 2, 6 weeks after DPC sensitization. This specimen's treatment or condition label, per the study, means: therapeutic diphenylcyclopropenone sensitization with weekly scalp DPC. Sequences were derived from whole blood, sampled in connection with sensitization to the hapten diphenylcyclopropenone (DPC). The receptors shown here come from a woman in her forties or fifties with alopecia areata. Some clones in this sample may be carry-over from other donors' samples.

J is TRBJ2-7 and V is TRBV6-2 or TRBV6-3; no firm D call. This CDR3 is 14 amino acids long. Trimming removed 2 bases from V and 5 bases from J, with 13 bases in between. The germline V gene encodes CDR1 MNHEY and CDR2 SVGEGT. The CDR3, as DNA: TGTGCCAGCAGTTACGACCCAAAATGGGACGAGCAGTACTTC. Its protein product is CASSYDPKWDEQYF.

Only a few counts were recorded for this clonotype. V is TRBV6-4 and J is TRBJ1-4; 7 bases line up with TRBD1. From germline, CDR1 is MRHNA and CDR2 SNTAGT. With V trimmed by 7 bases and J by 2 bases, 16 bases remained unmatched. The CDR3 runs 18 residues. The CDR3 DNA sequence: TGTGCCAGCAACTCCTCAGCGGGACAGCCTCTGACTAATGAAAAACTGTTTTTT. Translation: CASNSSAGQPLTNEKLFF.

This chain uses TRBV29-1 with TRBJ2-5; no reliable D call. From germline, CDR1 is SQVTM and CDR2 ANQGSEA. Trimming took 4 bases from V and 4 from J, leaving 10 bases between them. This CDR3 is built from 12 residues. The CDR3 region is CSVVAVRETQYF. The CDR3, as DNA: TGCAGCGTTGTTGCTGTGAGAGAGACCCAGTACTTC. Combining the CDR3 with reference TRBV29-1 and TRBJ2-5 gives the whole variable domain SAVISQKPSRDICQRGTSLTIQCQVDSQVTMMFWYRQQPGQSLTLIATANQGSEATYESGFVIDKFPISRPNLTFSTLTVSNMSPEDSSIYLCSVVAVRETQYFGPGTRLLVL.

This clonotype appeared a few times. J is TRBJ1-5 and V is TRBV20-1; D uncertain. The CDR3 has 14 residues. The germline CDR1 and CDR2 sequences are DFQATT and SNEGSKA (reference sequence). Trimming shortened V by 6 bases and J by 7 bases, and 19 bases separated the two germline ends. CDR3 DNA sequence: TGCAGTGCCCCACCGGAGGTAGCAAGGCAGCCCCAGCATTTT. This translates into CSAPPEVARQPQHF.

The chain carries TRBV20-1 and TRBJ2-1, with D tentatively TRBD1 or TRBD2 (6 bases each). This CDR3 is 13 amino acids long. Deletions cut 8 bases from V and 0 bases from J, with 11 bases between. Germline V CDR1 and CDR2: DFQATT, SNEGSKA (reference sequence). In nucleotides, the CDR3 is TGCAGTCCGGGGGCGAGCTCCTACAATGAGCAGTTCTTC. It is translated as CSPGASSYNEQFF.

This clonotype appeared a few times. J is TRBJ2-2 and V is TRBV20-1, with D perhaps matching TRBD1 (6 bases). Trimming stripped 0 bases from V and 7 bases from J, with 15 bases between. Germline lookup yields CDR1 DFQATT and CDR2 SNEGSKA (reference sequence). This CDR3 spans 15 amino acids. CDR3 region: CSARDSDRPGGELFF. CDR3 DNA: TGCAGTGCTAGAGACTCCGACAGGCCGGGCGGGGAGCTGTTTTTT.

This clonotype was counted a few times. The chain combines TRBV18 with TRBJ1-1; 9 bases line up with TRBD1. V gave up 4 bases and J gave up 3 bases; unmatched junction bases: 6. The CDR3 totals 15 residues. The germline CDR1 and CDR2 sequences are KGHSH and LQKENI. As DNA, the CDR3 is TGTGCCAGCTCACGGGACAGGGTACAGGACACTGAAGCTTTCTTT. This codes for CASSRDRVQDTEAFF.

This clonotype was detected a few times. At one end the junction does not follow the germline gene, possibly because of a read error. The gene calls are TRBV6-2 or TRBV6-3 and TRBJ1-1, with D unclear. The CDR3 contains 12 residues. Germline V gene sequence: CDR1 MNHEY, CDR2 SVGEGT. The CDR3 spells CASSYSRTAAFF. The CDR3, as DNA: TGTGCCAGCAGTTACTCGAGGACTGCAGCTTTCTTT.

The chain joins TRBV4-1 to TRBJ2-3; D might be TRBD2 (6 bases). Germline lookup yields CDR1 MGHRA and CDR2 YSYEKL. Between the trimmed V and J ends, which lost 3 bases and 1 base, there was a span of 14 bases. This CDR3 spans 16 amino acids. CDR3 nucleotides: TGCGCCAGCAGCCATACTTATAGCGGCCGCACAGATACGCAGTATTTT. Its protein is CASSHTYSGRTDTQYF.

This clonotype was seen ten or more times. The gene calls are TRBV2 and TRBJ1-1; D unresolved. V was pared by 4 bases and J by 0 bases, with 12 bases between. The CDR3 spans 15 residues. Germline V gene lookup returns CDR1 SNHLY and CDR2 FYNNEI. As DNA, the CDR3 is TGTGCCAGCAGTGCTAGGCCGACTATGAACACTGAAGCTTTCTTT. This encodes CASSARPTMNTEAFF.

J is TRBJ2-3 and V is TRBV11-2; 8 bases are a match to TRBD2. The CDR3 is 15 amino acids. J gave up 1 base and V 5 bases, and 5 bases lay outside the gene matches. The germline V gene has CDR1 SGHAT and CDR2 FQNNGV. CDR3 sequence reads: CASSPTTSGTDTQYF. The CDR3 nucleotides are TGTGCCAGCAGCCCAACGACTAGCGGCACAGATACGCAGTATTTT.

The CDR3 region has the DNA TGTGCCAGCAGTAAATGGACTACGTTCGATGAGCAGTTCTTC. This gives the protein CASSKWTTFDEQFF. This chain connects TRBV7-9 to TRBJ2-1, with a weak D call TRBD2 (6 bases). CDR3 length: 14 residues. Germline CDR1 is SEHNR and CDR2 is FQNEAQ (reference sequence). Trimming took off 6 bases at V and 8 bases at J, with 17 bases between the two ends.

The chain is built from TRBV3-1 and TRBJ2-7, with D uncertain. V was clipped by 5 bases and J by 3 bases, with 11 bases between them. Germline values: CDR1 LGHDT, CDR2 YNNKEL (reference sequence). This CDR3 spans 13 amino acids. This chain's CDR3 is CASSIDANYEQYF. CDR3 bases: TGTGCCAGCAGCATCGACGCCAACTACGAGCAGTACTTC.

The V and J genes are TRBV6-2 or TRBV6-3 and TRBJ2-7; 9 bases line up with TRBD2. Trimming at V came to 4 bases and at J to 7 bases, leaving 8 bases not matched to a gene. This CDR3 has 14 residues. Germline CDR1 MNHEY, CDR2 SVGEGT. The CDR3 DNA sequence: TGTGCCAGCAGTTTGGGACTAGCAGCTGGGGAGCAGTACTTC. The encoded protein is CASSLGLAAGEQYF.

The rearrangement joins TRBV10-3 to TRBJ1-4, with TRBD1 as a possible D gene (6 bases). Looked up from germline, CDR1 is ENHRY and CDR2 is SYGVKD. The CDR3 length is 16 residues. Trimming cost V 5 bases and J 5 bases, with 18 bases left between them. The CDR3 loop is CAISPSRTAVNEKLFF. CDR3 nucleotide sequence: TGTGCCATCAGTCCTTCCCGGACAGCCGTAAATGAAAAACTGTTTTTT.

The chain employs TRBV13 and TRBJ2-7; 13 nucleotides match TRBD2. Trimming removed 0 bases from V and 1 base from J; junction bases left unmatched: 6. CDR1 and CDR2 (germline): PRHDT, FYEKMQ (reference sequence). The CDR3 totals 18 residues. The CDR3 DNA reads TGTGCCAGCAGCTTAGGTAGCAGGGGACTAGCGGGATCCTACGAGCAGTACTTC. It yields the protein CASSLGSRGLAGSYEQYF.

This clonotype was recorded at least ten times. CDR3 in amino acids: CASSFSENTEAFF. The CDR3 DNA is TGTGCCAGCAGCTTTTCGGAGAACACTGAAGCTTTCTTT. The genes are TRBV11-2 and TRBJ1-1; no definite D call. The CDR3 sequence is 13 residues long. Germline V gene lookup returns CDR1 SGHAT and CDR2 FQNNGV. V was cut by 3 bases and J by 1 base, with 6 bases left in between. The full variable domain, rest sourced from reference TRBV11-2 and TRBJ1-1, is EAGVAQSPRYKIIEKRQSVAFWCNPISGHATLYWYQQILGQGPKLLIQFQNNGVVDDSQLPKDRFSAERLKGVDSTLKIQPAKLEDSAVYLCASSFSENTEAFFGQGTRLTVV.

This clonotype has just a few counts. The chain joins TRBV6-2 or TRBV6-3 to TRBJ1-5, with 7 bases identical to TRBD1. The CDR3 runs 18 residues. The V gene's germline CDR1 is MNHEY and CDR2 SVGEGT. J lost 1 base, V lost 2 bases, and 11 bases had no gene match. CDR3 bases: TGTGCCAGCAGTTACCTCAGACAGGGTCCTGTAAGCAATCAGCCCCAGCATTTT. Its translation is CASSYLRQGPVSNQPQHF.

This chain joins TRBV7-9 and TRBJ1-1; D is ambiguous. This CDR3 spans 12 amino acids. Germline loops: CDR1 SEHNR, CDR2 FQNEAQ (reference sequence). Trimming pared 6 bases from V and 0 bases from J, leaving 5 bases between. The CDR3 bases are TGTGCCAGCAGGTCTCTGAACACTGAAGCTTTCTTT. Its translation: CASRSLNTEAFF.

The sample holds many counts of this clonotype. The gene calls are TRBV12-3 or TRBV12-4 and TRBJ1-1; the D gene is possibly TRBD1 (6 bases). The V and J ends lost 10 bases and 5 bases respectively, with 17 bases between them. This CDR3 region has 13 residues. The CDR3 coding sequence is TGTGCCAACGGGGACAACAAAGAGACTGAAGCTTTCTTT. Translation gives CANGDNKETEAFF.

The table lists this clonotype with many counts. V and J are TRBV11-2 and TRBJ2-1, with D maybe TRBD2 (5 bases). Per the germline V gene, CDR1 is SGHAT and CDR2 is FQNNGV. Trimming took 1 base from V and 10 from J, leaving 11 bases between them. The CDR3 is 13 residues long. The CDR3: CASSLGRTEEQFF. CDR3 bases: TGTGCCAGCAGCTTAGGGAGGACTGAGGAGCAGTTCTTC.

V gene TRBV12-3 or TRBV12-4 combines with J gene TRBJ2-3, with 7 bases identical to TRBD1. The CDR3 runs 16 residues. J was trimmed by 5 bases and V by 7 bases; bases with no gene match: 15. Here the CDR3 reads CASNPGTAFPLDTQYF. For the CDR3, the DNA is TGTGCCAGCAACCCCGGGACAGCCTTCCCCCTAGATACGCAGTATTTT.

The chain employs TRBV18 and TRBJ2-7; D remains unclear. V dropped 3 bases and J dropped 5 bases, with 14 bases sitting between them. CDR1 is KGHSH, CDR2 LQKENI, per germline. There are 14 residues in the CDR3. CDR3 bases: TGTGCCAGCTCACCGGAGTGGGGTGGGGACGAGCAGTACTTC. Translation: CASSPEWGGDEQYF.

This clonotype was counted a few times. The V gene is TRBV29-1, the J gene TRBJ1-2; a possible D gene is TRBD1 (6 bases). Trimming left V 1 base short and J 5 bases short, with 11 bases between. The CDR3 consists of 13 residues. The V gene's germline CDR1 is SQVTM and CDR2 ANQGSEA. The CDR3 here is CSVEVQGWYGYTF. The CDR3 nucleotides read TGCAGCGTTGAAGTACAGGGCTGGTATGGCTACACCTTC. Variable domain in full (rest from reference TRBV29-1 and TRBJ1-2): SAVISQKPSRDICQRGTSLTIQCQVDSQVTMMFWYRQQPGQSLTLIATANQGSEATYESGFVIDKFPISRPNLTFSTLTVSNMSPEDSSIYLCSVEVQGWYGYTFGSGTRLTVV.